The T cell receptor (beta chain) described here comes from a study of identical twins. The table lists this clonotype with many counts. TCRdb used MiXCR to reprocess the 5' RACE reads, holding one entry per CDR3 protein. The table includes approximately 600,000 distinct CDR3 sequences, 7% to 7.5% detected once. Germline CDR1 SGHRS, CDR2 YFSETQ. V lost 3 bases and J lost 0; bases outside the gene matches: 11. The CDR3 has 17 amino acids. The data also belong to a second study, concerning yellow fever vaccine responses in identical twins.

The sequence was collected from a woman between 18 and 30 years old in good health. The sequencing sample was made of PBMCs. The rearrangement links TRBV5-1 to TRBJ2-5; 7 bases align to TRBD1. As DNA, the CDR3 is TGCGCCAGCAGCTCCCGTTGGACAGGAAAATACCAAGAGACCCAGTACTTC. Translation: CASSSRWTGKYQETQYF.